This TCR beta chain was profiled in a study of blood T cell repertoires in COVID-19. This CDR3 is 16 amino acids long. V lost 0 bases and J lost 3, with 16 bases in between. Germline values: CDR1 SGDLS, CDR2 YYNGEE. Measured with immunoSEQ multiplex PCR; TCRdb has only the in-frame clones, and not every one. Here the sample spans almost 500,000 clones, about nine tenths being singletons. The V call is TRBV9, the J call TRBJ2-7; a weak D match, TRBD2 (5 bases). The TCR originated in a woman aged 60-75 years who had recovered from COVID-19. Sequenced material: PBMCs or T cells enriched from blood (not recorded which). Here the CDR3 reads CASSVGWAPSLYEQYF. CDR3 sequence (DNA): TGTGCCAGCAGCGTAGGATGGGCCCCTAGCCTCTACGAGCAGTACTTC.